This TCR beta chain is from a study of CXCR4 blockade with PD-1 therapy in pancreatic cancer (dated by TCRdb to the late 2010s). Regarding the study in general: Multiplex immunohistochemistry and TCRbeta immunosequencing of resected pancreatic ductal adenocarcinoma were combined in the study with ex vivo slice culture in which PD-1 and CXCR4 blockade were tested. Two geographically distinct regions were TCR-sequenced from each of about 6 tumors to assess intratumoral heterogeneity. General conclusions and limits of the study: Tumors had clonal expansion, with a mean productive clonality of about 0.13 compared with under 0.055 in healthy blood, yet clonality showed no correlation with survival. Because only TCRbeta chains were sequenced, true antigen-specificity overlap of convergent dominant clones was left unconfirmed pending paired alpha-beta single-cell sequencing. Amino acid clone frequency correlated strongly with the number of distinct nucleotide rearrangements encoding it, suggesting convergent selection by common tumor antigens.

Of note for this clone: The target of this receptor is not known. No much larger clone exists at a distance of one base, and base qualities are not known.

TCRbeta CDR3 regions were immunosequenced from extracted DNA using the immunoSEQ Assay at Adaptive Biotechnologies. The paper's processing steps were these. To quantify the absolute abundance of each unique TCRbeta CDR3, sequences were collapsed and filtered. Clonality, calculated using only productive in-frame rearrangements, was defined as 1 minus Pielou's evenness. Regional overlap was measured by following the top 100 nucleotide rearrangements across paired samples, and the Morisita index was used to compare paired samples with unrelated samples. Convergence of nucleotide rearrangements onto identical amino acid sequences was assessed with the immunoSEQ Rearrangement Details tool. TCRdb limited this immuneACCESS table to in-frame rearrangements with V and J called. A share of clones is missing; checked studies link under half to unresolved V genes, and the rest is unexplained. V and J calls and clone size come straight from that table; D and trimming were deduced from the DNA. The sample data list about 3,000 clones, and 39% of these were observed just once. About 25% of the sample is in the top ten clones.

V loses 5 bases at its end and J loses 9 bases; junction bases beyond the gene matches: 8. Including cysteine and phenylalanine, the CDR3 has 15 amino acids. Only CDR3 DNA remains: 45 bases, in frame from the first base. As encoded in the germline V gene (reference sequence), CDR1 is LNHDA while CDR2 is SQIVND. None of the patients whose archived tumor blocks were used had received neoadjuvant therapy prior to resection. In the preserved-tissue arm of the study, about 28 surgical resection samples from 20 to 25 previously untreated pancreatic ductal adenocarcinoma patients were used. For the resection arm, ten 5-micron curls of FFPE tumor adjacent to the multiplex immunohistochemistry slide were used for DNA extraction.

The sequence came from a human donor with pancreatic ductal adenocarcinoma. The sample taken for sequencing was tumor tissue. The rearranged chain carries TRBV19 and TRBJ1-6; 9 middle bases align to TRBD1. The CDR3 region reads CASSAATGGSSPLHF. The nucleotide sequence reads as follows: TGTGCCAGTAGTGCAGCGACAGGGGGAAGTTCACCCCTCCACTTT.